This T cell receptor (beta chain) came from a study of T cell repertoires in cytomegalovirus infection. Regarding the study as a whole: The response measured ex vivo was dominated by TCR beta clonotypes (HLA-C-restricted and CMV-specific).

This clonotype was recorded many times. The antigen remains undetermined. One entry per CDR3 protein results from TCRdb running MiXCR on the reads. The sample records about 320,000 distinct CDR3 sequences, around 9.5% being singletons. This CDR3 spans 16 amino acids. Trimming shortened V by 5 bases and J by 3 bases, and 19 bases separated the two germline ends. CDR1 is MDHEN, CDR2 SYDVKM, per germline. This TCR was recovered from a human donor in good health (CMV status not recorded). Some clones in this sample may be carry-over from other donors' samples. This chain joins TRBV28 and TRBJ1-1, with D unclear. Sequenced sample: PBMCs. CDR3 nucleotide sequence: TGTGCCAGCAGTCCCCCAGTCCACGTTGACGACACTGAAGCTTTCTTT. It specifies CASSPPVHVDDTEAFF.